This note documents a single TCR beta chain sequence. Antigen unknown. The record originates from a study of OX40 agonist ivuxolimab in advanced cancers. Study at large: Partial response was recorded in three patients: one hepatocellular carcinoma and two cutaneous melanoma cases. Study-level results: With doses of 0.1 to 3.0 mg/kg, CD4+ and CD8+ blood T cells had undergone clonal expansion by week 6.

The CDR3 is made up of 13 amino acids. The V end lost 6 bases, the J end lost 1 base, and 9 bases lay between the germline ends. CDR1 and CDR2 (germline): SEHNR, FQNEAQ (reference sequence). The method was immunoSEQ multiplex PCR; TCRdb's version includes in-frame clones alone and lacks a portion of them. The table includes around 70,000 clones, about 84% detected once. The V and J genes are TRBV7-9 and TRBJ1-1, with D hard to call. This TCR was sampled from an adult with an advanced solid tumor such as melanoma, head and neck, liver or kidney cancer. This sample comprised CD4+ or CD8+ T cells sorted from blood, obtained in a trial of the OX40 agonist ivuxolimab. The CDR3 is CASRSQRNTEAFF. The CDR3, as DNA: TGTGCCAGCAGGTCCCAGCGGAACACTGAAGCTTTCTTT.